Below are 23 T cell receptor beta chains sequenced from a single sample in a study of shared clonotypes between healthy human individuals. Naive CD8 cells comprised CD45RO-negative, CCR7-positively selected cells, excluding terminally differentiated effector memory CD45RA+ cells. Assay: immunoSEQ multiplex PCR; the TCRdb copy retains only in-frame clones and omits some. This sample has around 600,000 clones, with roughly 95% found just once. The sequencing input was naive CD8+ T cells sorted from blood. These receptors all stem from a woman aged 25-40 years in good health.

In DNA, the CDR3 is TGTGCCAGCAGCCCAGACACCTACAATGAGCAGTTCTTC. Encoded protein: CASSPDTYNEQFF. This chain joins TRBV7-8 and TRBJ2-1, with unresolved D. V lost 5 bases, J lost 2 bases, and 7 bases lay in between. CDR3 length: 13 amino acids. Germline CDR1 reads SGHVS; CDR2 reads FQNEAQ.

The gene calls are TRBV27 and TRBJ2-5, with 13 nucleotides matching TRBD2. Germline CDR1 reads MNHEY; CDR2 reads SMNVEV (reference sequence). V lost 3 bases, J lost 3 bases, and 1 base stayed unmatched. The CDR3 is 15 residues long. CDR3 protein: CASSFGTSGKETQYF. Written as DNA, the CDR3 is TGTGCCAGCAGTTTCGGGACTAGCGGGAAAGAGACCCAGTACTTC.

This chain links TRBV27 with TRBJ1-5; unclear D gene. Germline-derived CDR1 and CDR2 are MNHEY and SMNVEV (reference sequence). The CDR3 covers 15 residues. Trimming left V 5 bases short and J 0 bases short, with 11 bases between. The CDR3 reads CASSTGSYSNQPQHF. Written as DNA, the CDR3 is TGTGCCAGCAGTACTGGAAGCTATAGCAATCAGCCCCAGCATTTT.

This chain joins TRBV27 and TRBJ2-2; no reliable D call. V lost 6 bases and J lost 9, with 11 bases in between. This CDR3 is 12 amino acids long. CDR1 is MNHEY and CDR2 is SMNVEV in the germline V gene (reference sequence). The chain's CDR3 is CASSPARRELFF. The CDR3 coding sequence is TGTGCCAGCAGCCCTGCTCGTCGGGAGCTGTTTTTT.

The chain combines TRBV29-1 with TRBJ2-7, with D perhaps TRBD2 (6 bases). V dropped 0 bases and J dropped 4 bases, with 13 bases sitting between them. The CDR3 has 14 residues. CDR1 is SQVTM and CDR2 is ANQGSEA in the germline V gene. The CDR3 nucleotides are TGCAGCGTTGAAGATGAGACTAGTGCGTACGAGCAGTACTTC. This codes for CSVEDETSAYEQYF.

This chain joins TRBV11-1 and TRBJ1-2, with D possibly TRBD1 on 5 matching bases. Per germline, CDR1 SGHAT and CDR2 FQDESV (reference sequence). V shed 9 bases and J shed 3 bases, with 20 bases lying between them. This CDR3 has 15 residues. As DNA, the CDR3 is TGTGCCAGTGGCCCAGGGTTCGGTGGATACTATGGCTACACCTTC. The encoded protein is CASGPGFGGYYGYTF.

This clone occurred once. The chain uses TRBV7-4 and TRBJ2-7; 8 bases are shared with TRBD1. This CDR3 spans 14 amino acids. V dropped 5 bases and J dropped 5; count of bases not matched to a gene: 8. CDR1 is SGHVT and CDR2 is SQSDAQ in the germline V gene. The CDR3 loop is CASSGQGASHEQYF. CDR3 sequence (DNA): TGTGCCAGCAGCGGGCAGGGGGCATCCCACGAGCAGTACTTC.

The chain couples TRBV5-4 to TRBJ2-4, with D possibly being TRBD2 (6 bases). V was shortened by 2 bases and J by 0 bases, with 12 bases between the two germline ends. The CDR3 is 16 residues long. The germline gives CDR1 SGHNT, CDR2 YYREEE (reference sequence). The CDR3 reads CASSLRRELAKNIQYF. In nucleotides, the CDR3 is TGTGCCAGCAGCTTACGCCGGGAGTTAGCCAAAAACATTCAGTACTTC. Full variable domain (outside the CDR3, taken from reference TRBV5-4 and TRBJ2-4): ETGVTQSPTHLIKTRGQQVTLRCSSQSGHNTVSWYQQALGQGPQFIFQYYREEENGRGNFPPRFSGLQFPNYSSELNVNALELDDSALYLCASSLRRELAKNIQYFGAGTRLSVL.

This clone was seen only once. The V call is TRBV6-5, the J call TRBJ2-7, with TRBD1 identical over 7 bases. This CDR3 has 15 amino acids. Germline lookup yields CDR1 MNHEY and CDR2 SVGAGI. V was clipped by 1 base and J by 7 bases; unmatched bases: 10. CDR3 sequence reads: CASSYYRGFEGEQYF. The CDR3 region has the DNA TGTGCCAGCAGTTACTACAGGGGTTTTGAAGGAGAGCAGTACTTC.

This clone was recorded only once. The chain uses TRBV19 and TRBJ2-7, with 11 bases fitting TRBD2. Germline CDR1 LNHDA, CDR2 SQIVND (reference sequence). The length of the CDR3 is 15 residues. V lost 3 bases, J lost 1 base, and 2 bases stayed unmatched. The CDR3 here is CASSMGLAVSYEQYF. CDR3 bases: TGTGCCAGTAGTATGGGACTAGCGGTTTCCTACGAGCAGTACTTC.

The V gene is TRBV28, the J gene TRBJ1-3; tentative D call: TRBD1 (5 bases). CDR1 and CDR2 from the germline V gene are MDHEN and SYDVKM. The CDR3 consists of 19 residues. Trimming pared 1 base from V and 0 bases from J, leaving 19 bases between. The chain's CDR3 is CASSLLVIRGTTSGNTIYF. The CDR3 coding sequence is TGTGCCAGCAGTTTATTAGTGATTAGAGGGACTACCTCTGGAAACACCATATATTTT.

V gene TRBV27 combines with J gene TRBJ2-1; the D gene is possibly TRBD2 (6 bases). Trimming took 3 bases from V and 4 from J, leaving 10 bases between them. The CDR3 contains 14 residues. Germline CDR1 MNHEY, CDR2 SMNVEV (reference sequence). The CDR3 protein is CASSFLAYYNEQFF. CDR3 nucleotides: TGTGCCAGCAGTTTCCTAGCGTATTACAATGAGCAGTTCTTC.

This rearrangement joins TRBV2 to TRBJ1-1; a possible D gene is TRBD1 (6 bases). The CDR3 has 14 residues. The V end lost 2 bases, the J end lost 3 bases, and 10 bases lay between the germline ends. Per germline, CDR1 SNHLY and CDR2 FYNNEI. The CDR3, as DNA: TGTGCCAGCAGTGAATGGCAGGGGCACACTGAAGCTTTCTTT. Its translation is CASSEWQGHTEAFF.

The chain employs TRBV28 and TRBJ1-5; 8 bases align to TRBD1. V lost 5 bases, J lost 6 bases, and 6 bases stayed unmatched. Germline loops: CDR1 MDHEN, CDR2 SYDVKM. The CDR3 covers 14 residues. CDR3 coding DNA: TGTGCCAGCAGTAACGGACAGGGTGGTCAGCCCCAGCATTTT. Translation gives CASSNGQGGQPQHF. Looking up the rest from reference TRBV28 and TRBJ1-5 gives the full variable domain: DVKVTQSSRYLVKRTGEKVFLECVQDMDHENMFWYRQDPGLGLRLIYFSYDVKMKEKGDIPEGYSVSREKKERFSLILESASTNQTSMYLCASSNGQGGQPQHFGDGTRLSIL.

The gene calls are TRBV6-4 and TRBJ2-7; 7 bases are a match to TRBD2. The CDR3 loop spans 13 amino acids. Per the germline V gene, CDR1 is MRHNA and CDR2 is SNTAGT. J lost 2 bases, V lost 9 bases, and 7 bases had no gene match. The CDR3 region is CARVSGLPYEQYF. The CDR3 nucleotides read TGTGCCAGGGTATCGGGACTACCCTACGAGCAGTACTTC.

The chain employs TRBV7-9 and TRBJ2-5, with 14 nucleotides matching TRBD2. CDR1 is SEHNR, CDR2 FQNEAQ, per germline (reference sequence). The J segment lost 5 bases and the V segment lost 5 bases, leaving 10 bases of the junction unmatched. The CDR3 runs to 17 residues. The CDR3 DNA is TGTGCCAGCAGCCTAGGGACTAGCGGGAGAATAGGCGAGACCCAGTACTTC. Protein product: CASSLGTSGRIGETQYF. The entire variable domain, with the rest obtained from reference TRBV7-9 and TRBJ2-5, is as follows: DTGVSQNPRHKITKRGQNVTFRCDPISEHNRLYWYRQTLGQGPEFLTYFQNEAQLEKSRLLSDRFSAERPKGSFSTLEIQRTEQGDSAMYLCASSLGTSGRIGETQYFGPGTRLLVL.

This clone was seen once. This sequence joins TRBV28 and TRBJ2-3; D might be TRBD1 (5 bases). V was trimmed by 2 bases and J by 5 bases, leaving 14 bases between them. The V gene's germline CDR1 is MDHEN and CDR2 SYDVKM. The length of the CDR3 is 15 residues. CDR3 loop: CASSLSLAQGDTQYF. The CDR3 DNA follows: TGTGCCAGCAGTTTAAGCCTGGCTCAGGGAGATACGCAGTATTTT.

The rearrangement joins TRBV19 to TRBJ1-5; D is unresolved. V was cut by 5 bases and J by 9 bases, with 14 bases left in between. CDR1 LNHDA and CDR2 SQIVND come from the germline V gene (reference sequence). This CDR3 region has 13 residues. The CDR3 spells CASSPLAGRPQHF. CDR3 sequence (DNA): TGTGCCAGTAGTCCCCTAGCCGGGAGGCCCCAGCATTTT.

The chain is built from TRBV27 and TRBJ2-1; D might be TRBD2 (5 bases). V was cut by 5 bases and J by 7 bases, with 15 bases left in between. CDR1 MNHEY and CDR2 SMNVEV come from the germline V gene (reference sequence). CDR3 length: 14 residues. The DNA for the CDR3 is TGTGCCAGCAGTATCCGGGAAAGTAGGAATGAGCAGTTCTTC. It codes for CASSIRESRNEQFF.

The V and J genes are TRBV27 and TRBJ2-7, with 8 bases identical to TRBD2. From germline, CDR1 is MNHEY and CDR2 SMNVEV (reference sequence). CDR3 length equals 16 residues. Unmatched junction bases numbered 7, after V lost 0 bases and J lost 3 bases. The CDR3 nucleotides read TGTGCCAGCAGTTTATCGGTGTTTAGCGGGAACTACGAGCAGTACTTC. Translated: CASSLSVFSGNYEQYF.

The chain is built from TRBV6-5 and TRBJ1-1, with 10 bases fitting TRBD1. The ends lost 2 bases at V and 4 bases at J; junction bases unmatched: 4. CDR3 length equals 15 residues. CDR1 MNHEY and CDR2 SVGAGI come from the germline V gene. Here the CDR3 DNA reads TGTGCCAGCAGTTACCGACAGGGGGCTCTCACTGAAGCTTTCTTT. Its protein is CASSYRQGALTEAFF.

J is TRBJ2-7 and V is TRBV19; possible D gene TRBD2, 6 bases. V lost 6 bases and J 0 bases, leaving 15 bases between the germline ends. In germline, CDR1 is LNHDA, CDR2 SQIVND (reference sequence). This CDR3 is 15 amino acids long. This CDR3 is CASRGKGTHSYEQYF. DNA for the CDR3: TGTGCCAGTAGAGGAAAGGGGACTCACTCCTACGAGCAGTACTTC.

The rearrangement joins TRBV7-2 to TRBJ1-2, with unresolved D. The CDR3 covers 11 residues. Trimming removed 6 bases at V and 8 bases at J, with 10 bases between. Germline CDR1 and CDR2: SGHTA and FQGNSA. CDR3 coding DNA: TGTGCCAGCAGGAAGGGCGGGGGCTACACCTTC. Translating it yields CASRKGGGYTF.